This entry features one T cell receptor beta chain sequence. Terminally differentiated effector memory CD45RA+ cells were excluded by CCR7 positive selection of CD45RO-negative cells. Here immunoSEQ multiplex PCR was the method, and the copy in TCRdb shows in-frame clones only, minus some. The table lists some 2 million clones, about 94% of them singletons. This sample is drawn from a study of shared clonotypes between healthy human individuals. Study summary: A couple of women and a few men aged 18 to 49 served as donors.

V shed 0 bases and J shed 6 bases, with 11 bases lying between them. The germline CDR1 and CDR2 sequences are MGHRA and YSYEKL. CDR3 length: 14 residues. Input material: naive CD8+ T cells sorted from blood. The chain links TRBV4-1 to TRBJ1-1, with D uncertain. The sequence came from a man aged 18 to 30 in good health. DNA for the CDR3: TGCGCCAGCAGCCAAGAAGGACCAAGCGCTGAAGCTTTCTTT. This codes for CASSQEGPSAEAFF.